This passage covers 13 T cell receptor beta chains from one sample sequenced in a study of OX40 agonist ivuxolimab in advanced cancers. Sequencing was performed with immunoSEQ multiplex PCR; in TCRdb, only in-frame clones are kept and a portion is missing. This table holds approximately 84,000 clones, roughly 87% found once. This specimen was CD4+ or CD8+ T cells sorted from blood, taken in a trial of the OX40 agonist ivuxolimab. These receptors all stem from an adult with an advanced solid tumor such as melanoma, head and neck, liver or kidney cancer.

The chain carries TRBV15 and TRBJ2-2; 12 nucleotides agree with TRBD1. The ends lost 2 bases at V and 7 bases at J; junction bases unmatched: 8. The CDR3 contains 17 residues. Germline V gene sequence: CDR1 LNHNV, CDR2 YYDKDF (reference sequence). The CDR3 loop is CATSRSGTGGFGGELFF. The CDR3 DNA reads as TGTGCCACCAGCAGATCCGGGACAGGGGGCTTTGGCGGGGAGCTGTTTTTT.

J is TRBJ2-1 and V is TRBV5-6; 7 nucleotides align to TRBD1. The CDR3 spans 15 residues. Per the germline V gene, CDR1 is SGHDT and CDR2 is YYEEEE. J was trimmed by 4 bases and V by 0 bases; bases with no gene match: 4. For the CDR3, the DNA is TGTGCCAGCAGCTTGGACAGGGGTAGGTACAATGAGCAGTTCTTC. Residues: CASSLDRGRYNEQFF.

This clone has just one count. The CDR3 region is CASSLYTEAFF. For the CDR3, the DNA is TGTGCCAGCAGCTTATACACTGAAGCTTTCTTT. The chain is built from TRBV6-1 and TRBJ1-1; the D is unclear. Germline V lookup: CDR1 MNHNS, CDR2 SASEGT. The CDR3 sequence is 11 residues long. The ends were cut back, 6 bases at V and 3 bases at J, with 5 bases in the middle.

The chain uses TRBV10-1 and TRBJ2-7, with 10 positions matching TRBD1. J was trimmed by 3 bases and V by 6 bases; bases with no gene match: 8. CDR1 and CDR2 from the germline V gene are WNHNN and SYGVQD (reference sequence). The CDR3 is 15 residues long. The CDR3 region is CASSETGQGIYEQYF. DNA for the CDR3: TGCGCCAGCAGCGAAACGGGACAGGGGATCTACGAGCAGTACTTC.

The chain joins TRBV6-6 to TRBJ2-7, with TRBD2 matching over 7 bases. CDR1 is MNHNY, CDR2 SVGAGI, per germline (reference sequence). The V segment lost 7 bases and the J segment 3 bases; nucleotides outside the gene matches: 15. The CDR3 has 16 amino acids. Here the CDR3 reads CASTDALATKNYEQYF. The CDR3 nucleotides read TGTGCCAGCACCGACGCACTAGCGACGAAGAACTACGAGCAGTACTTC.

The table lists this clone with a few counts. V is TRBV9 and J is TRBJ2-3; 8 nucleotides match TRBD2. V shed 4 bases and J 5 bases; nucleotides not matched to a gene: 12. Germline V gene sequence: CDR1 SGDLS, CDR2 YYNGEE. The CDR3 spans 16 residues. The CDR3 here is CASSLTPGGLGDTQYF. CDR3 sequence (DNA): TGTGCCAGCAGCCTAACCCCGGGGGGGCTCGGAGATACGCAGTATTTT.

V and J are TRBV7-8 and TRBJ2-5; weak D call: TRBD2 (5 bases). With 6 bases removed from V and 5 bases from J, the gap between germline ends came to 13 bases. This CDR3 comprises 13 residues. CDR1 is SGHVS, CDR2 FQNEAQ, per germline. The CDR3 region is CASRPRGQETQYF. The CDR3 DNA reads as TGTGCCAGCAGACCTCGCGGGCAGGAGACCCAGTACTTC. The full variable domain, completed using reference TRBV7-8 and TRBJ2-5, is GAGVSQSPRYKVAKRGQDVALRCDPISGHVSLFWYQQALGQGPEFLTYFQNEAQLDKSGLPSDRFFAERPEGSVSTLKIQRTQQEDSAVYLCASRPRGQETQYFGPGTRLLVL.

This chain uses TRBV5-5 with TRBJ1-2; D call uncertain. CDR1 and CDR2 from the germline V gene are SGHKS and YYEKEE (reference sequence). Trimming removed 3 bases at V and 4 bases at J, with 10 bases between. The CDR3 consists of 13 residues. The CDR3 spells CASSSDGTYGYTF. For the CDR3, the DNA is TGTGCCAGCAGCTCAGACGGCACCTATGGCTACACCTTC.

The table lists this clone with a few counts. CDR3 bases: TGTGCCAGCAGCGTACGGGCCGATAATTCACCCCTCCACTTT. Its translation is CASSVRADNSPLHF. The chain has TRBV9 and TRBJ1-6; D is undetermined. V shed 1 base and J shed 5 bases, with 7 bases lying between them. In germline, CDR1 is SGDLS, CDR2 YYNGEE. The CDR3 contains 14 residues.

The chain carries TRBV6-1 and TRBJ1-6; perhaps TRBD1 as D (5 bases). V lost 1 base to trimming and J lost 10 bases, with 14 bases between them. The germline V gene has CDR1 MNHNS and CDR2 SASEGT. The CDR3 runs to 15 residues. CDR3 sequence (DNA): TGTGCCAGCAGTGAAGGGCTGCAGGGAGGGTCACCCCTCCACTTT. Its translation: CASSEGLQGGSPLHF.

J is TRBJ1-2 and V is TRBV30, with 10 positions matching TRBD1. The CDR3 contains 13 residues. Germline V gene sequence: CDR1 GTSNPN, CDR2 SVGIG (reference sequence). V lost 2 bases to trimming and J lost 6 bases; unmatched junction nucleotides: 3. The CDR3 DNA is TGTGCCTGGAGTCGGGACAGGGGTCATGGCTACACCTTC. It yields the protein CAWSRDRGHGYTF.

This clone has a single count. The V and J genes are TRBV14 and TRBJ2-5; D perhaps matches TRBD1 (6 bases). The CDR3 consists of 13 residues. Between the trimmed V and J ends, which lost 3 bases and 6 bases, there was a span of 11 bases. Looked up from germline, CDR1 is SGHDN and CDR2 is FVKESK. CDR3 residues: CASSQAGVKTQYF. The CDR3 DNA reads as TGTGCCAGCAGCCAGGCAGGGGTAAAGACCCAGTACTTC.

V gene TRBV7-9 combines with J gene TRBJ2-1; TRBD2 might be the D (5 bases). The V end was cut by 4 bases, the J end by 6 bases, with 13 bases between. Germline V gene lookup returns CDR1 SEHNR and CDR2 FQNEAQ (reference sequence). CDR3 length: 14 residues. The CDR3 is CASSSAGNFNEQFF. The DNA for the CDR3 is TGTGCCAGCAGCTCAGCCGGGAATTTCAATGAGCAGTTCTTC.